This T cell receptor (beta chain) was found in a study of vaccination and CD4 T cells after COVID-19. Time point meaning: late sampling 161 to 241 days after vaccination in three convalescent patients. Treatment defined: roughly ten-day PBMC culture with coronavirus spike peptide pools or control peptides (ViraFEST assay). The V and J ends lost 1 base and 4 bases respectively, with 10 bases between them. CDR1 and CDR2 from the germline V gene are SGHAT and FQDESV (reference sequence). The CDR3 sequence is 14 residues long. Points on this clonotype: Its antigen is unidentified.

Once obtained from cultured CD4+ T cells, the DNA was sequenced using the Oncomine TCR Beta short-read assay. The genomic DNA was obtained from cultured CD4+ T cells by extraction with the QIAamp micro DNA kit. In TCRdb, the PCR reads were re-called with MiXCR into one record per CDR3 protein. The sample shows about 16,000 distinct CDR3 sequences, 50% to 65% of them seen only once. This chain links TRBV11-1 with TRBJ1-1; maybe TRBD1 (5 bases). The source was CD4+ T cells from blood, cultured in vitro, collected about 7 months after SARS-CoV-2 vaccination. This receptor was obtained from a human donor who had recovered from COVID-19. The CDR3 reads CASSLVFGTTEAFF. CDR3 DNA: TGTGCCAGCAGCTTAGTTTTCGGGACCACTGAAGCTTTCTTT.